This TCR beta chain was recovered during a study of vaccination effects on CD4 cells after COVID-19. For the study at large: Samples collected post-vaccine were obtained a median of 72 days after the second dose.

About this clone itself: The target antigen is unknown.

Ahead of sequencing, the ViraFEST assay grew antigen-specific CD4+ T cells using viral peptide pools. At the end of around eleven days of culture, CD4+ T cells were isolated. Each participant was given two doses of one vaccine (BNT162b2 or mRNA-1273). Cultures had half their medium replaced with IL-2 medium on days 3 and 7. Study-level results: Of the vaccine-induced clones from healthy vaccinees, merely 1 of 255 recognized common cold coronaviruses as well. In the late period after vaccination, infection- and vaccine-induced clones contracted markedly.

The repertoire was sequenced with immunoSEQ multiplex PCR; TCRdb's copy has only in-frame clones and lacks some. The sample records approximately 74,000 clones, around four fifths being singletons. Germline V gives CDR1 KGHDR, CDR2 SFDVKD. V gave up 3 bases and J gave up 6 bases, with 6 bases separating them. This CDR3 contains 12 residues. The sequence derives from a human donor who received a COVID-19 vaccine. Here the sequenced sample was CD4+ T cells from PBMCs cultured with HCoV-OC43 spike peptides, taken after COVID-19 vaccination. Sample subset: HCoV-OC43 spike overlapping peptide pool stimulation. The chain joins TRBV24-1 to TRBJ2-3; D ambiguous. CDR3: CATSDEYDTQYF. The CDR3 region has the DNA TGTGCCACCAGTGATGAGTATGATACGCAGTATTTT.